A single TCR beta chain is shown here with its context. The method was immunoSEQ multiplex PCR; TCRdb's version includes in-frame clones alone and lacks a portion of them. The sample has tens of thousands of clones, around nine tenths seen once. The data stem from a study of OX40 agonist ivuxolimab in advanced cancers. The junction had 10 bases not matched to a gene; V was cut back by 2 bases and J by 9 bases. Per germline, CDR1 SNHLY and CDR2 FYNNEI. The CDR3 is 15 amino acids. The starting material was CD4+ or CD8+ T cells sorted from blood, obtained in a trial of the OX40 agonist ivuxolimab. This rearrangement joins TRBV2 to TRBJ2-1; TRBD2 matches 7 bases. This sequence originates from an adult with an advanced solid tumor such as melanoma, head and neck, liver or kidney cancer. The CDR3 DNA follows: TGTGCCAGCAGTGAAAGGTGGGAGGGCCTCGGTGAGCAGTTCTTC. This gives the protein CASSERWEGLGEQFF.